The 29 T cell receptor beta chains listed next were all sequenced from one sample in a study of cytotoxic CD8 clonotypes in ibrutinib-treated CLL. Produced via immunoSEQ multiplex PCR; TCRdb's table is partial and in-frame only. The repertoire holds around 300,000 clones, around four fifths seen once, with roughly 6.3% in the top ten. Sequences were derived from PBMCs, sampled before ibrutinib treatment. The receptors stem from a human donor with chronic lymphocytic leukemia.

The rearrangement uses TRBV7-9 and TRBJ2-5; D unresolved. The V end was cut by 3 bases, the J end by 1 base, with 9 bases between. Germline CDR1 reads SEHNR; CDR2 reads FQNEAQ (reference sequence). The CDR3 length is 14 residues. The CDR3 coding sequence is TGTGCCAGCAGCTTCCGAGAGATCCAAGAGACCCAGTACTTC. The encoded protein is CASSFREIQETQYF.

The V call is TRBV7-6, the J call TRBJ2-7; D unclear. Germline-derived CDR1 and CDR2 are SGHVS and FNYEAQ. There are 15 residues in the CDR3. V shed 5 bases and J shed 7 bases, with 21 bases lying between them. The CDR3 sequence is CASSPGAWTRVEQYF. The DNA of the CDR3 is TGTGCCAGCAGCCCCGGAGCGTGGACCCGCGTGGAGCAGTACTTC.

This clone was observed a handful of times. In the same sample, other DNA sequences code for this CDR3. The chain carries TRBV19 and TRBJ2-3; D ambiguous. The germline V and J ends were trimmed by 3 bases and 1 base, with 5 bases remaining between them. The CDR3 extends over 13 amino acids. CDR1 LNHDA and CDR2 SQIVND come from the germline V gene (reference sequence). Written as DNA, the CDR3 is TGTGCCAGTAGTATCCCTGGCACAGATACGCAGTATTTT. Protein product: CASSIPGTDTQYF.

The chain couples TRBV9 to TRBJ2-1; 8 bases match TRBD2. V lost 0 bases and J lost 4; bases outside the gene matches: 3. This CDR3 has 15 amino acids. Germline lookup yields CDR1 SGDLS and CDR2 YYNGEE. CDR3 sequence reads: CASSVEAGVYNEQFF. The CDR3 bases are TGTGCCAGCAGCGTAGAAGCGGGAGTGTACAATGAGCAGTTCTTC.

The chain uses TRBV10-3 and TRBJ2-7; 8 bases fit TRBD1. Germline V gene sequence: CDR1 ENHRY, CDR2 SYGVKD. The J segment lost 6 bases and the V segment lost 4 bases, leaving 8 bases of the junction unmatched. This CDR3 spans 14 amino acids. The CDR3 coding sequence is TGTGCCATCAGTGGAGCAGGGGGCTTAGCCGAGCAGTACTTC. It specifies CAISGAGGLAEQYF.

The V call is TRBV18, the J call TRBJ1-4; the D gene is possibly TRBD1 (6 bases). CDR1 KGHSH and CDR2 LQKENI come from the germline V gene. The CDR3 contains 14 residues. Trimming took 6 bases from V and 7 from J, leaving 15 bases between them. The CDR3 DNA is TGTGCCAGCTCGCCCCGGGGGCGCGGTGAAAAACTGTTTTTT. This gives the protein CASSPRGRGEKLFF.

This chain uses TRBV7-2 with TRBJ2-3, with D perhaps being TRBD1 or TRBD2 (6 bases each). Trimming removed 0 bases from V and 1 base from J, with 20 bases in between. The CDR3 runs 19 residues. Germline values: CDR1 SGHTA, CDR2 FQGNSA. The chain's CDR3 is CASSLARAIGGPGTDTQYF. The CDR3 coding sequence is TGTGCCAGCAGCTTAGCGCGGGCTATCGGGGGCCCTGGCACAGATACGCAGTATTTT.

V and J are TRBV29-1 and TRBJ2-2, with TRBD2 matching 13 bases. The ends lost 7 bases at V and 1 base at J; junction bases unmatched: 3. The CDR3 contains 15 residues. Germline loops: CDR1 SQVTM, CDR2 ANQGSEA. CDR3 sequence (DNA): TGCAGCGGACTAGCGGGAGGCCGGAACACCGGGGAGCTGTTTTTT. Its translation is CSGLAGGRNTGELFF.

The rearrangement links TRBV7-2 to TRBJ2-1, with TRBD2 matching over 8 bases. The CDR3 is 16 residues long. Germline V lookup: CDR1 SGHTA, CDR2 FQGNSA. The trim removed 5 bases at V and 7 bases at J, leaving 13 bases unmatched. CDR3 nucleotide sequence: TGTGCCAGCAGCCACGGACTACGCGGGAGGTCTAATGAGCAGTTCTTC. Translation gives CASSHGLRGRSNEQFF.

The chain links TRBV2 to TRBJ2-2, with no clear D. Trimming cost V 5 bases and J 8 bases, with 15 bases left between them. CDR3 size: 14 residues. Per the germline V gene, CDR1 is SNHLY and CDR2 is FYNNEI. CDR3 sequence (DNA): TGTGCCAGCAGTAAAACGGACGCCCCAGGGGAGCTGTTTTTT. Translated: CASSKTDAPGELFF.

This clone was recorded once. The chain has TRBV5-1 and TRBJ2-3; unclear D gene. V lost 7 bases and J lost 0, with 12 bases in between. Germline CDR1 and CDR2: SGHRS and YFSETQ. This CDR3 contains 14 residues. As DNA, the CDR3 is TGCGCCAGCCTCGACCCCAGCAGCACAGATACGCAGTATTTT. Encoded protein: CASLDPSSTDTQYF.

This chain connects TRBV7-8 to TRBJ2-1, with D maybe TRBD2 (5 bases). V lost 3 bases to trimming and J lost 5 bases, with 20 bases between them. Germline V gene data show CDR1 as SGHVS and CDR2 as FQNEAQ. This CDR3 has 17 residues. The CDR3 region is CASSFSRARVPHNEQFF. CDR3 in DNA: TGTGCCAGCAGCTTTTCTCGAGCGCGGGTACCCCACAATGAGCAGTTCTTC.

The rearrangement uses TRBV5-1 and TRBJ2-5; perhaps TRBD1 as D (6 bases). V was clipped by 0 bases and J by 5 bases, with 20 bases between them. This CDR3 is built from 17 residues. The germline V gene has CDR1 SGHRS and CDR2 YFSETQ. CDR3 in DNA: TGCGCCAGCAGCTTGGATCTTGCTCCGCAGGGGTTTGAGACCCAGTACTTC. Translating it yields CASSLDLAPQGFETQYF. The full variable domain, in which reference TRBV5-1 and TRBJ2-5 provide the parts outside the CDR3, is KAGVTQTPRYLIKTRGQQVTLSCSPISGHRSVSWYQQTPGQGLQFLFEYFSETQRNKGNFPGRFSGRQFSNSRSEMNVSTLELGDSALYLCASSLDLAPQGFETQYFGPGTRLLVL.

The CDR3 protein is CASTNLGTGNYGYTF. The CDR3 DNA follows: TGTGCCAGCACCAACTTAGGGACAGGGAACTATGGCTACACCTTC. This chain joins TRBV2 and TRBJ1-2; 9 nucleotides align to TRBD1. Germline trimming cut 7 bases from V and 2 bases from J; bases unmatched to any gene: 8. Germline loops: CDR1 SNHLY, CDR2 FYNNEI. This CDR3 region has 15 residues.

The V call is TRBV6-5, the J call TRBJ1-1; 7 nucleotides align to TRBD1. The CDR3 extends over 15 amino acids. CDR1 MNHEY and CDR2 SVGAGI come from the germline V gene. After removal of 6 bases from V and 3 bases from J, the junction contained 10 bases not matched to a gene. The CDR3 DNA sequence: TGTGCCAGCAGCCCCGAAACAGGGGATGACACTGAAGCTTTCTTT. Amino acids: CASSPETGDDTEAFF.

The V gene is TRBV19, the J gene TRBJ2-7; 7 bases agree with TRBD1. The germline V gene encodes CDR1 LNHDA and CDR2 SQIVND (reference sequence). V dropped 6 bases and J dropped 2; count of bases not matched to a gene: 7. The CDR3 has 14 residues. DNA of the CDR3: TGTGCCAGTAGCCGGGACCAGGGGGCCTACGAGCAGTACTTC. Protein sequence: CASSRDQGAYEQYF.

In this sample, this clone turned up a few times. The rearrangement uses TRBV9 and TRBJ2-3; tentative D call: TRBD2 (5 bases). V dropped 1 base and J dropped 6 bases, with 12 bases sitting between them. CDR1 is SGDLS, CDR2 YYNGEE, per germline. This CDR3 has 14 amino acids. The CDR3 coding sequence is TGTGCCAGCAGCGTAACCGGAGGTGGGGATACGCAGTATTTT. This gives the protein CASSVTGGGDTQYF.

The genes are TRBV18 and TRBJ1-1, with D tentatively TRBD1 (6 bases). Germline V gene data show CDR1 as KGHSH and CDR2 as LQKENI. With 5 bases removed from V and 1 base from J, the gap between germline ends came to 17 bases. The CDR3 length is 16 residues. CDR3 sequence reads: CASSSTGIRGNTEAFF. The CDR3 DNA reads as TGTGCCAGCTCATCTACAGGGATTCGGGGGAACACTGAAGCTTTCTTT.

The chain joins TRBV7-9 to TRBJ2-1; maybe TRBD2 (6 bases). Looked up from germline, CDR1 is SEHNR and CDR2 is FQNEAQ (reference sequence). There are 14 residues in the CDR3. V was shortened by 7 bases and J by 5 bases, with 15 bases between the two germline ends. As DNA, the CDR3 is TGTGCCAGCACCTTGGGAGGCCGGAACAATGAGCAGTTCTTC. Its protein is CASTLGGRNNEQFF.

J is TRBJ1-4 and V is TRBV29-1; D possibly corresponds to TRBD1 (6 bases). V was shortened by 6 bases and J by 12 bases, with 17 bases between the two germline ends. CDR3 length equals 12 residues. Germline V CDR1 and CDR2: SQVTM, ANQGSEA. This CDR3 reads CSVWGPRDELFF. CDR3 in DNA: TGCAGCGTATGGGGGCCCCGGGACGAACTGTTTTTT.

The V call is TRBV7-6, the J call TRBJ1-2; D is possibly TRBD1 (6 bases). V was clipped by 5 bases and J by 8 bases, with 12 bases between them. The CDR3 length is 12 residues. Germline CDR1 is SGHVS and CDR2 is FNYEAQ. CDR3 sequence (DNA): TGTGCCAGCAGCCCTTCGACAGGCGGCTACACCTTC. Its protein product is CASSPSTGGYTF.

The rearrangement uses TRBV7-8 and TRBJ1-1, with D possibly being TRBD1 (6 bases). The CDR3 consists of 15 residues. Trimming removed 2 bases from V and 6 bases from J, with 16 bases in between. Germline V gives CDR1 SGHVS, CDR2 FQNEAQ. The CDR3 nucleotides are TGTGCCAGCAGCTTATTATTGAGGGGGGTCCCTGAAGCTTTCTTT. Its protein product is CASSLLLRGVPEAFF.

In nucleotides, the CDR3 is TGTGCCAGCAGTTGGGGGGAGGGCCGGTCCTACGAGCAGTACTTC. Encoded protein: CASSWGEGRSYEQYF. The chain joins TRBV6-5 to TRBJ2-7, with 7 bases identical to TRBD2. The CDR3 runs 15 residues. Germline values: CDR1 MNHEY, CDR2 SVGAGI. The trim removed 4 bases at V and 1 base at J, leaving 7 bases unmatched.

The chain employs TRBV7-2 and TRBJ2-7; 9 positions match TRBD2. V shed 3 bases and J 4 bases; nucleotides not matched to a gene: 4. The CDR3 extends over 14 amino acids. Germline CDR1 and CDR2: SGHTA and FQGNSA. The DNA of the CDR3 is TGTGCCAGCAGCTTTCGCGGGAGGGGTTACGAGCAGTACTTC. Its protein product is CASSFRGRGYEQYF.

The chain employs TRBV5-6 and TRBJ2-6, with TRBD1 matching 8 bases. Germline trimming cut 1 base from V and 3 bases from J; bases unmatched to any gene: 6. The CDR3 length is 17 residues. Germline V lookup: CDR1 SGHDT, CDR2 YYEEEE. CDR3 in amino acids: CASSLLQGAFGANVLTF. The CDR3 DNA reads TGTGCCAGCAGCTTGCTCCAGGGGGCTTTTGGGGCCAACGTCCTGACTTTC.

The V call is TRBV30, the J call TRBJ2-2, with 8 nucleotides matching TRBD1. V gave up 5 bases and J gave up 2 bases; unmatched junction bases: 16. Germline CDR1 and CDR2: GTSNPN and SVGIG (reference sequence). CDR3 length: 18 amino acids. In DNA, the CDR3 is TGTGCCTGGGAAGGACAGGGAATCCCCAAGCCCAACACCGGGGAGCTGTTTTTT. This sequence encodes CAWEGQGIPKPNTGELFF.

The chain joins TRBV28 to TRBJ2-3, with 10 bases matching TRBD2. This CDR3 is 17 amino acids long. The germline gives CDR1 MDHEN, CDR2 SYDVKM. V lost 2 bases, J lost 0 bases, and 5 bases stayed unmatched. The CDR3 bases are TGTGCCAGCAGTTTAAGGGTGACTAGCGGGAGCACAGATACGCAGTATTTT. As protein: CASSLRVTSGSTDTQYF.

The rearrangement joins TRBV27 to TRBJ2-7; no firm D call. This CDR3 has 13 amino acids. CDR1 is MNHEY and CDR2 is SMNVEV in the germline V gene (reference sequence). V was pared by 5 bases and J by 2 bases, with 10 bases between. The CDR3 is CASSKDETYEQYF. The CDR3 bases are TGTGCCAGCAGTAAGGACGAAACCTACGAGCAGTACTTC.

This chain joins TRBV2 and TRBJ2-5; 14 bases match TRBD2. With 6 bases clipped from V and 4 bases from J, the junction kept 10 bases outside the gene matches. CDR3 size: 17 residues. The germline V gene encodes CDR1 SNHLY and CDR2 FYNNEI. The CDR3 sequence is CASRTGTSGSLGETQYF. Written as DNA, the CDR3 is TGTGCCAGCAGAACCGGGACTAGCGGGAGTTTAGGAGAGACCCAGTACTTC.